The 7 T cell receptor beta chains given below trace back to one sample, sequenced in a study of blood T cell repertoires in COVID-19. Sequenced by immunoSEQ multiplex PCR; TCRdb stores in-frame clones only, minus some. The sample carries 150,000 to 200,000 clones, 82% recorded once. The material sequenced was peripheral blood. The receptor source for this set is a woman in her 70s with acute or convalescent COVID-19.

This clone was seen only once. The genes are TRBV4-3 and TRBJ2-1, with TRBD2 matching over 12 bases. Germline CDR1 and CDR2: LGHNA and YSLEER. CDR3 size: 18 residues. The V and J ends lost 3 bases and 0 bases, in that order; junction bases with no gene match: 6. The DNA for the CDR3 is TGCGCCAGCAGCCATGCCGGACTAGCGGGGAGCTCCTACAATGAGCAGTTCTTC. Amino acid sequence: CASSHAGLAGSSYNEQFF.

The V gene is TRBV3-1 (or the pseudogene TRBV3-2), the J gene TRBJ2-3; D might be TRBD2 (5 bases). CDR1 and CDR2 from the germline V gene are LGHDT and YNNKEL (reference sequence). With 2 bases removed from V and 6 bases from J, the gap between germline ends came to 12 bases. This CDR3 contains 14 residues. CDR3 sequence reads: CASSQLLDSDTQYF. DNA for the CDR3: TGTGCCAGCAGCCAATTACTGGACTCCGATACGCAGTATTTT.

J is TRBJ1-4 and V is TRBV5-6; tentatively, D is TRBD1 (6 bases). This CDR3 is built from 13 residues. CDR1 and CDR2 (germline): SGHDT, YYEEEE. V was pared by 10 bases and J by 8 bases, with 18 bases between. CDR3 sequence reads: CAVQVWGREKLFF. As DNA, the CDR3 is TGTGCCGTCCAGGTGTGGGGGCGAGAAAAACTGTTTTTT.

The chain's CDR3 is CASTGGGMWSDTQYF. The CDR3 region has the DNA TGTGCCAGCACCGGAGGGGGCATGTGGTCAGATACGCAGTATTTT. This chain joins TRBV6-5 and TRBJ2-3; tentative D call: TRBD1 (7 bases). This CDR3 region has 15 residues. The V end was cut by 7 bases, the J end by 4 bases, with 18 bases between. The germline gives CDR1 MNHEY, CDR2 SVGAGI.

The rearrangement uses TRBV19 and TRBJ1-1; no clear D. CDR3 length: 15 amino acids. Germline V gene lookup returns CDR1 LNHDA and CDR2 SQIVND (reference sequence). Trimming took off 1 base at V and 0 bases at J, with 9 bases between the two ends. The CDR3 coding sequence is TGTGCCAGTAGTATAGTGGGCAGGATGAACACTGAAGCTTTCTTT. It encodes CASSIVGRMNTEAFF.

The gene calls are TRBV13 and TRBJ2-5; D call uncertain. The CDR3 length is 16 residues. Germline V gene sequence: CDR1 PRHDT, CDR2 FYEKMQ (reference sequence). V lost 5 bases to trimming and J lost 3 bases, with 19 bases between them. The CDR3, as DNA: TGTGCCAGCAGCGCAAGGAACAGAAAAAGTGAAGAGACCCAGTACTTC. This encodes CASSARNRKSEETQYF.

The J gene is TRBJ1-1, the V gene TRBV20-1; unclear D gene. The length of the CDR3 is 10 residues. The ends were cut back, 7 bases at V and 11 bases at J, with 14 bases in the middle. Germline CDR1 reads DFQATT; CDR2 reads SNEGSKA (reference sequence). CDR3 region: CSGGRESAFF. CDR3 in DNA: TGCAGTGGCGGTCGGGAATCGGCTTTCTTT.